A selection of T cell receptor beta chains follows, all from one sample in a study of blood T cell repertoires in COVID-19. Clones were sequenced by immunoSEQ multiplex PCR, and TCRdb holds only the in-frame ones, with some missing. The data contain 90,000 to 110,000 clones, 80% to 90% of them singletons. Sequencing input: peripheral blood. All receptors derive from a woman in her sixties or seventies with acute or convalescent COVID-19. Each CDR3 is given with its conserved first and last residue. A D gene is named only where the DNA matches it firmly. The size entry is marked missing in some rows and otherwise reads once, few, many or a size class.

-	TRBV5-1	TRBJ2-3	-	TGCGCCAGCAGCTTGGGACTAAGTGGGGATACGCAGTATTTT	CASSLGLSGDTQYF
TRBD1	TRBV24-1	TRBJ1-5	-	TGTGCCACCAGTGACCACAGGGGCCAGGGCAATCAGCCCCAGCATTTT	CATSDHRGQGNQPQHF
-	TRBV28	TRBJ2-5	-	TGTGCCAGCAGTTTACAGTCAGGGCAAGAGACCCAGTACTTC	CASSLQSGQETQYF
-	TRBV19	TRBJ1-3	-	TGTGCCAGTAGTATAGATGAGGCTGGAAACACCATATATTTT	CASSIDEAGNTIYF
TRBD2	TRBV9	TRBJ2-3	once	TGTGCCAGCAGCGTAGACCAGCGGGGGGGCCGAGATACGCAGTATTTT	CASSVDQRGGRDTQYF
TRBD1	TRBV30	TRBJ1-6	-	TGTGCCTGGAGTTCCTCGCCAGGGGGGCCCTCAGCACCCCTCCACTTT	CAWSSSPGGPSAPLHF
-	TRBV12-5	TRBJ2-2	-	TGTGCTAGTGGCGGCAGGGAGGACACCGGGGAGCTGTTTTTT	CASGGREDTGELFF
TRBD2	TRBV6-2/TRBV6-3	TRBJ2-2	-	TGTGCCAGCAGTTACAGGACTAGCGGGATCATTGCCGGGGAGCTGTTTTTT	CASSYRTSGIIAGELFF
TRBD1	TRBV9	TRBJ1-5	-	TGTGCCAGCAGCGTAGTTTCGCGACAGGGGCCCAATCAGCCCCAGCATTTT	CASSVVSRQGPNQPQHF
-	TRBV10-2	TRBJ2-1	-	TGCGCCAGCAGACCCAGCGGTGCCCACAATGAGCAGTTCTTC	CASRPSGAHNEQFF
TRBD1	TRBV11-2	TRBJ1-6	few	TGTGCCAGCAGCTCCCTCGATCCAGGGGGCGATTCACCCCTCCACTTT	CASSSLDPGGDSPLHF
-	TRBV19	TRBJ2-2	-	TGTGCCAGTGGGGGCAGAATGTCCGGGGAGCTGTTTTTT	CASGGRMSGELFF
TRBD1	TRBV28	TRBJ1-6	-	TGTGCCAGCAGGTCCCGAGGACAGGGGTCGGGAATTTCACCCCTCCACTTT	CASRSRGQGSGISPLHF
-	TRBV29-1	TRBJ2-5	-	TGCAGCGTTGACGGTCGGGCCCAGTACTTC	CSVDGRAQYF
TRBD1	TRBV7-2	TRBJ2-7	-	TGTGCCAGCAGCTTGCGACAGGGGGCCTACGAGCAGTACTTC	CASSLRQGAYEQYF
TRBD1	TRBV19	TRBJ1-2	-	TGTGCCAGTAGTATAGTTGCTGGGACAGGGTACCGAGTCTATGGCTACACCTTC	CASSIVAGTGYRVYGYTF
-	TRBV11-3	TRBJ2-3	-	TGTGCCAGCAGCCGGGCTGGGGAGAGCACAGATACGCAGTATTTT	CASSRAGESTDTQYF
-	TRBV19	TRBJ2-1	-	TGTGCCAGTAGTATTCCAACTGGCTCCTACAATGAGCAGTTCTTC	CASSIPTGSYNEQFF
-	TRBV11-2	TRBJ1-1	-	TGTGCCAGCAACAAATTTTTAGCCGGGAACACTGAAGCTTTCTTT	CASNKFLAGNTEAFF
TRBD2	TRBV7-2	TRBJ2-3	once	TGTGCCAGCAGCTGGCAGACTAGCGGGAGTTTCTCAGATACGCAGTATTTT	CASSWQTSGSFSDTQYF
-	TRBV19	TRBJ1-1	-	TGTGCCAGTAGTTTCGGTAATTTGGACACTGAAGCTTTCTTT	CASSFGNLDTEAFF
TRBD2	TRBV4-3	TRBJ2-3	-	TGCGCCAGCAGCCAAGCAGCAGCGGGACTCTGGACAGATACGCAGTATTTT	CASSQAAAGLWTDTQYF
TRBD1	TRBV18	TRBJ2-7	once	TGTGCCAGCTCACTCGGGACAGGGGGGTCCTACGAGCAGTACTTC	CASSLGTGGSYEQYF
-	TRBV7-6	TRBJ1-1	-	TGTGCCAGCAGCTTTCCCGGGACATTGAACACTGAAGCTTTCTTT	CASSFPGTLNTEAFF
TRBD1	TRBV29-1	TRBJ2-2	-	TGCAGCGTTGGATCAGGGGGTCGTACCGGGGAGCTGTTTTTT	CSVGSGGRTGELFF
-	TRBV7-2	TRBJ2-7	-	TGTGCCAGCAGCTTAGAACAGTTCTACGAGCAGTACTTC	CASSLEQFYEQYF
TRBD1	TRBV2	TRBJ1-5	-	TGTGCCAGCAGTGCCTATCCCGGGACAGTCCCAAGGCCCCAGCATTTT	CASSAYPGTVPRPQHF
-	TRBV12-3/TRBV12-4	TRBJ2-7	-	TGTGCCAGCAGCGCTACCCGTTACGAGCAGTACTTC	CASSATRYEQYF
-	TRBV21-1	TRBJ1-2	-	TGTGCCAGCAGCAAAGGTTGGGGGGTAGGCTACACCTTC	CASSKGWGVGYTF
TRBD1	TRBV5-4	TRBJ2-1	-	TGTGCCAGCAGCTCGGACAGGGTGGCTGGTGAGCAGTTCTTC	CASSSDRVAGEQFF
-	TRBV6-1	TRBJ1-2	once	TGTGCCAGCAGTGAAGTAGGGGGGGGCTCAGGCTACACCTTC	CASSEVGGGSGYTF
TRBD2	TRBV29-1	TRBJ2-1	-	TGCAGCGCCGAGGTCCCTAGCGGGGTAAGCTCCTACAATGAGCAGTTCTTC	CSAEVPSGVSSYNEQFF
TRBD1	TRBV30	TRBJ1-3	-	TGTGCCTGGAGTACAGGGACAGGCCCAAGCACCATATATTTT	CAWSTGTGPSTIYF
-	TRBV5-4	TRBJ2-1	once	TGTGCCAGCAGCGATCAGGGGCGATCCTACAATGAGCAGTTCTTC	CASSDQGRSYNEQFF
-	TRBV5-6	TRBJ2-7	once	TGTGCCAGCAGCCTGTTGGGGCCGCTCTCCTACGAGCAGTACTTC	CASSLLGPLSYEQYF
-	TRBV12-3/TRBV12-4	TRBJ2-1	-	TGTGCCAGCAGTTCCGACGACTTGAAAGAGCAGTTCTTC	CASSSDDLKEQFF
TRBD1	TRBV7-2	TRBJ1-2	-	TGTGCCAGCAGCTCATCGGACAGGGACATCAGGGGAGACACCTTC	CASSSSDRDIRGDTF
TRBD1	TRBV3-1/TRBV3-2	TRBJ1-2	-	TGTGCCAGCAGCCAAGGGAGGGGGCCGAACTATGGCTACACCTTC	CASSQGRGPNYGYTF
-	TRBV6-5	TRBJ2-1	many	TGTGCCAGCAGTTACTCCCAGAATGAGCAGTTCTTC	CASSYSQNEQFF
TRBD1	TRBV18	TRBJ1-2	-	TGTGCCAGCTCACCATCAGGACAGGCCACGTATGGCTACACCTTC	CASSPSGQATYGYTF
TRBD1	TRBV19	TRBJ2-7	-	TGTGCCAGTAGTATTAGGGGGACAGGGGCCTACGAGCAGTACTTC	CASSIRGTGAYEQYF
-	TRBV12-5	TRBJ1-5	-	TGTGCTAGTGGTTTGGTAATGGGAGATAGCAATCAGCCCCAGCATTTT	CASGLVMGDSNQPQHF
TRBD2	TRBV2	TRBJ2-7	-	TGTGCCAGCAGTGAAGCCAGACCGCCCGTATGGGACGGGAGGCTCTCCTACGAGCAGTACTTC	CASSEARPPVWDGRLSYEQYF
TRBD1	TRBV7-9	TRBJ1-1	-	TGTGCCAGCAGCTACGGGACAGGGAACGCTGGTGAAGCTTTCTTT	CASSYGTGNAGEAFF
-	TRBV27	TRBJ1-1	-	TGTGCCAACCCCCGCAGGAAGAACACTGAAGCTTTCTTT	CANPRRKNTEAFF
-	TRBV5-6	TRBJ2-3	-	TGTGCCAGCAGCGCCCTAGAAGCGGTCCTCACAGATACGCAGTATTTT	CASSALEAVLTDTQYF
TRBD2	TRBV24-1	TRBJ2-1	few	TGTGCCACCAGCGATGGACTAGCGGGTTCTTCCTACAATGAGCAGTTCTTC	CATSDGLAGSSYNEQFF
-	TRBV19	TRBJ1-1	-	TGTGCCAGTAGTATTGGGCCAGGGGCTGAAGCTTTCTTT	CASSIGPGAEAFF
-	TRBV3-1/TRBV3-2	TRBJ2-7	-	TGTGCCAGCAGCCAAGCGGAGGGGACCTACGAGCAGTACTTC	CASSQAEGTYEQYF
TRBD2	TRBV7-3	TRBJ2-2	-	TGTGCCAGCAGTGAAATGTCTAGCGGGACCGGGGAGCTGTTTTTT	CASSEMSSGTGELFF
-	TRBV7-8	TRBJ2-2	-	TGTGCCAGCAGCCCGACACCGAACACCGGGGAGCTGTTTTTT	CASSPTPNTGELFF
-	TRBV7-2	TRBJ2-1	-	TGTGCCAGCAGCCCCTGGGAGACCTACTCCTACAATGAGCAGTTCTTC	CASSPWETYSYNEQFF